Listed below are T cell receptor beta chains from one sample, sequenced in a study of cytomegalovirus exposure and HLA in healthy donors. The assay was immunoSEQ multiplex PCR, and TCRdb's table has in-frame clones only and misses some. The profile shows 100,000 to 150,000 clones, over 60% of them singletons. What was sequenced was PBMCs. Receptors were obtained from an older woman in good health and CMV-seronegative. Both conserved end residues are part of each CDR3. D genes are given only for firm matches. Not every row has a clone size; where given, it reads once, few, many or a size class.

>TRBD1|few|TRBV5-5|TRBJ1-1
CASSLVPGGWDTEAFF
TGTGCCAGCAGCTTGGTACCAGGGGGCTGGGACACTGAAGCTTTCTTT
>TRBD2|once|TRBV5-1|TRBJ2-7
CASRSLTGGSYEQYF
TGCGCCAGCAGATCCCTAACGGGGGGCTCCTACGAGCAGTACTTC
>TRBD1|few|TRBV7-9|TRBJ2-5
CASRRGRETQYF
TGTGCCAGCAGAAGGGGGCGAGAGACCCAGTACTTC
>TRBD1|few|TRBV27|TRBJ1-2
CASRWTGAYIPLGYGYTF
TGTGCCAGCCGTTGGACAGGGGCCTATATCCCCCTCGGCTATGGCTACACCTTC
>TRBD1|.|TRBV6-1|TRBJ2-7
CASQLTGAGEQYF
TGTGCCAGCCAGCTGACAGGGGCAGGCGAGCAGTACTTC
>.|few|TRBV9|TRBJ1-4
CASNQDGGELFF
TGTGCCAGCAACCAAGACGGGGGGGAACTGTTTTTT
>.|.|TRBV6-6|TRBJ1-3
CASSYGQLDSGNTIYF
TGTGCCAGCAGTTACGGACAGCTCGACTCTGGAAACACCATATATTTT
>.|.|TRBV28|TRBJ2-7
CASSLRIGTLNYEQYF
TGTGCCAGCAGTTTACGGATCGGGACATTGAACTACGAGCAGTACTTC
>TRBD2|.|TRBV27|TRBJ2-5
CASSLRSSGDQETQYF
TGTGCCAGCAGTTTAAGGTCTAGCGGGGACCAAGAGACCCAGTACTTC
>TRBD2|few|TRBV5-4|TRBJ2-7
CASSRTSGSSYEQYF
TGTGCCAGCAGCCGGACTAGCGGAAGCTCCTACGAGCAGTACTTC
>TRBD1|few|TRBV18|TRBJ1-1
CASSPRGQDLMNTEAFF
TGTGCCAGCTCACCTCGTGGACAGGACCTCATGAACACTGAAGCTTTCTTT
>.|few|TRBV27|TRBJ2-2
CASSREFANTGELFF
TGTGCCAGCAGCAGGGAATTCGCGAACACCGGGGAGCTGTTTTTT
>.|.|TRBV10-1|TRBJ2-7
CASSEYRAGPVYEQYF
TGCGCCAGCAGTGAGTATCGGGCGGGGCCGGTCTACGAGCAGTACTTC
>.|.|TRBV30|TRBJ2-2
CAGDKTGELFF
TGTGCAGGGGATAAGACCGGGGAGCTGTTTTTT
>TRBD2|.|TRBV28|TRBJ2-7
CASKLAGEAEQYF
TGTGCCAGCAAGCTAGCGGGGGAAGCCGAGCAGTACTTC
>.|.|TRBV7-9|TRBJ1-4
CSSSLGGEKLFF
TGTTCCAGCAGCTTAGGAGGCGAAAAACTGTTTTTT
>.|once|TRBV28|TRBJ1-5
CASRSPLGTQHF
TGTGCCAGCAGGAGTCCCCTCGGGACCCAGCATTTT
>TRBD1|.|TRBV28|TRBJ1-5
CASSPRDRRNQPQHF
TGTGCCAGCAGTCCCAGGGACAGACGCAATCAGCCCCAGCATTTT
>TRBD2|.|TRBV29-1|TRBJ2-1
CSVEGGLVFGEQFF
TGCAGCGTTGAAGGGGGACTAGTCTTTGGTGAGCAGTTCTTC
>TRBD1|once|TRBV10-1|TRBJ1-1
CASSDQTGTNTEAFF
TGCGCCAGCAGTGACCAGACAGGGACGAACACTGAAGCTTTCTTT
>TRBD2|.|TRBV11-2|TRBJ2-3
CASSLVMGGSPADTQYF
TGTGCCAGCAGCTTAGTCATGGGGGGGTCCCCCGCAGATACGCAGTATTTT
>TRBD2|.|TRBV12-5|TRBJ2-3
CASGSSGPDTQYF
TGTGCTAGTGGTTCTAGCGGCCCAGATACGCAGTATTTT
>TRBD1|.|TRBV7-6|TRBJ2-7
CASSSPGTGSYEQYF
TGTGCCAGCAGCTCCCCCGGGACAGGGTCCTACGAGCAGTACTTC
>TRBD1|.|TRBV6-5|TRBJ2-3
CASTGGISDTQYF
TGTGCCAGCACAGGGGGCATCTCAGATACGCAGTATTTT
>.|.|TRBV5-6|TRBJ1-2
CASSSTPNYGYTF
TGTGCCAGCAGCTCGACACCTAACTATGGCTACACCTTC
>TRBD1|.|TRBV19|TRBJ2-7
CASSIGTAWGQYF
TGTGCCAGTAGTATCGGGACAGCTTGGGGGCAGTACTTC
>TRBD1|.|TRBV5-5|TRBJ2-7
CASSLAWRTGRLPEQYF
TGTGCCAGCAGCTTGGCATGGCGGACAGGGAGGCTGCCCGAGCAGTACTTC
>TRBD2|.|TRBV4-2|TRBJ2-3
CASSRLAASTDTQYF
TGTGCCAGCAGCAGACTAGCGGCTAGCACAGATACGCAGTATTTT
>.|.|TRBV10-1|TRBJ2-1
CASSESSGVHSYNEQFF
TGCGCCAGCAGTGAGTCGTCAGGGGTCCACTCCTACAATGAGCAGTTCTTC
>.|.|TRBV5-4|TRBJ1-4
CASSYTGLSNEKLFF
TGTGCCAGCAGCTATACAGGGTTATCTAATGAAAAACTGTTTTTT
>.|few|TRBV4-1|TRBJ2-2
CASSQSGTPGFGELFF
TGCGCCAGCAGCCAATCCGGGACTCCGGGGTTCGGGGAGCTGTTTTTT
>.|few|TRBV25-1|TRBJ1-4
CASSERAGGRPRAEKLFF
TGTGCCAGCAGTGAAAGAGCCGGAGGCCGGCCCCGGGCTGAAAAACTGTTTTTT
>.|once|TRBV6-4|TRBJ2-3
CASSAQGADTQYF
TGTGCCAGCAGTGCTCAGGGTGCAGATACGCAGTATTTT
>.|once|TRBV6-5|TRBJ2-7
CASSTTPYEQYF
TGTGCCAGCAGTACTACACCGTACGAGCAGTACTTC
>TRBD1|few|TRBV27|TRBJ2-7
CASSALDRANEQYF
TGTGCCAGCAGCGCACTAGACAGGGCGAACGAGCAGTACTTC
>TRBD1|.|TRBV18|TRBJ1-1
CASSPPTGQRTEAFF
TGTGCCAGCTCACCACCGACAGGGCAGAGGACTGAAGCTTTCTTT
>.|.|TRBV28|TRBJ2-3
CASRTGHTDTQYF
TGTGCCAGTAGGACGGGACACACAGATACGCAGTATTTT
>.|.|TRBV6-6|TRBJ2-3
CASTLIGKRATDTQYF
TGTGCCAGCACCCTCATAGGCAAGCGGGCCACAGATACGCAGTATTTT
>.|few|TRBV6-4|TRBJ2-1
CASSAGFHNEQFF
TGTGCCAGCAGCGCGGGGTTCCACAATGAGCAGTTCTTC
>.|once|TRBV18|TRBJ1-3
CASSPYDSDSGNTIYF
TGTGCCAGCTCACCGTACGACTCGGACTCTGGAAACACCATATATTTT